The sequence of this TCR beta chain was determined in a study of metastatic and nonmetastatic thyroid tumors (dated by TCRdb to the early 2020s). Turning to the overall study: The researchers compared repertoires between peripheral blood samples and tumor or nodule tissue samples from patients with malignant or benign thyroid disease. What the authors observed across the whole study: In both blood and tumor samples, TCR beta diversity was reported to be significantly higher in malignant tumors than in benign nodules.

With regard to this clone: No cognate antigen has been identified for it. Base-call qualities are not available, and no considerably larger clone is one nucleotide away.

Before undergoing thyroid surgery, none of the patients had been given any kind of treatment. Using T-cell receptor beta sequencing, the researchers looked back retrospectively at clinical samples from patients, gathered between about 2011 and 2019. Library prep was done by PCR. Sequenced using an Illumina HiSeq 4000. High-throughput sequencing was used to profile the CDR3 region of the TCR beta-chain in every patient. The published analysis was carried out like this. The researchers built a classifier to tell apart papillary thyroid cancer patients with distant metastasis, based on CDR3 differences among clinicopathological groups. To measure repertoire diversity the researchers used the Shannon index, while the Morisita-Horn index served to gauge how similar the tumor and blood repertoires were. TCRdb took the public reads, trimmed them with fastp at Q25, ran MiXCR for clone calling and kept in-frame beta chains. Here the V and J calls rest on TCRdb's processing, not on the authors' analysis. Within this sample are around 23,000 clones, with around 21% of them counted one time only. The ten largest make up 28% of the sample.

The sequenced sample consisted of blood. This sequence was found in a female donor with papillary thyroid cancer or a benign thyroid nodule (not recorded which). Some clones in this sample may be carry-over from other donors' samples.

The CDR3 region has the sequence CASSVGRTGDYGYTF. The nucleotides are TGTGCCAGCAGCGTAGGACGGACAGGGGATTATGGCTACACCTTC. The chain is encoded by TRBV9 joined to TRBJ1-2; 9 central nucleotides agree with TRBD1. Spanning cysteine to phenylalanine, the CDR3 consists of 15 amino acids. Of the read, only the CDR3 DNA is kept; its 45 bases are in frame from base 1. CDR1 and CDR2 were assigned from the germline V gene as SGDLS and YYNGEE. V has 0 bases trimmed and J has 5 bases trimmed; junction bases matching no gene number 5.